A single T cell receptor (beta chain) is shown here with its context. No antigen is known for it. Unique molecular identifiers featured in each of the TCR beta cDNA libraries. MiXCR, applied by TCRdb to the PCR reads, yields one record per CDR3 protein. The sample carries roughly 600,000 distinct CDR3 sequences, 40% to 50% recorded once. The record originates from a study of post-analysis software for immune sequencing data. Broader study findings: Patients showed TRBV5-6, TRBV5-1 and TRBV20-1 among 4 or 5 TRBV segments more frequent than in controls.

Trimming removed 4 bases from V and 5 bases from J; junction bases left unmatched: 7. Per the germline V gene, CDR1 is LGHDT and CDR2 is YNNKEL (reference sequence). The CDR3 runs 14 residues. The clonotype was recovered from a girl aged 5 to 17 with multiple sclerosis. The chain has TRBV3-1 and TRBJ1-2; TRBD1 agrees at 7 bases. The source material was blood. The CDR3 DNA is TGTGCCAGCAGCCTCGACAGGGCCGTTTATGGCTACACCTTC. Protein: CASSLDRAVYGYTF.